Following are 29 T cell receptor beta chains from one sample sequenced in a study of human T cells and chemical hapten exposure. Time point: pre-sensitization, week 0. Treatment noted: therapeutic diphenylcyclopropenone sensitization with weekly scalp DPC. TCRdb fed the RACE reads into MiXCR, producing one record per CDR3 protein. The table records more than 250,000 distinct CDR3 sequences, 7% to 10% of them present only once. The specimen comprised whole blood, sampled in connection with sensitization to the hapten diphenylcyclopropenone (DPC). All receptors come from a woman in her 40s with alopecia areata. Some clones in this sample may be carry-over from other donors' samples.

The genes are TRBV7-9 and TRBJ2-1; D ambiguous. Between the trimmed V and J ends, which lost 7 bases and 6 bases, there was a span of 13 bases. The CDR3 consists of 13 residues. The germline V gene has CDR1 SEHNR and CDR2 FQNEAQ (reference sequence). DNA of the CDR3: TGTGCCAGCACCCTAGACTCTACCAATGAGCAGTTCTTC. Protein product: CASTLDSTNEQFF.

The V gene is TRBV3-2, the J gene TRBJ1-5; the table's D call, TRBD1, has no DNA check behind it. TRBV3-2 is reported as a pseudogene. This CDR3 contains 15 residues. The CDR3 region has the DNA TGTGCCAGCAGCCAAGGCATTGGGACCAATCAGCCCCAGCATTTT. Its protein is CASSQGIGTNQPQHF.

This clonotype was seen a handful of times. The chain has TRBV27 and TRBJ2-7, with a weak D call TRBD2 (6 bases). V lost 8 bases and J 0 bases, leaving 14 bases between the germline ends. The CDR3 spans 14 residues. From germline, CDR1 is MNHEY and CDR2 SMNVEV (reference sequence). The chain's CDR3 is CASRRDGYSYEQYF. The CDR3 DNA sequence: TGTGCCAGCCGGAGGGACGGATACTCCTACGAGCAGTACTTC.

In this sample, this clonotype turned up a few times. CDR3 bases: TGTGCCAGCAGCTCGGTAGCGGGAACCGGGGAGCTGTTTTTT. It encodes CASSSVAGTGELFF. V gene TRBV11-3 combines with J gene TRBJ2-2; 8 nucleotides match TRBD2. The V segment lost 4 bases and the J segment 5 bases; nucleotides outside the gene matches: 3. CDR1 and CDR2 from the germline V gene are SGHNT and YENEEA. CDR3 length: 14 residues.

This clonotype was picked up a small number of times. The chain employs TRBV9 and TRBJ2-2; 13 nucleotides line up with TRBD2. From germline, CDR1 is SGDLS and CDR2 YYNGEE. V was clipped by 4 bases and J by 6 bases; unmatched bases: 9. The CDR3 length is 17 residues. The CDR3 DNA sequence: TGTGCCAGCAGCCCCGGACTAGCGGGAGTTCGTGCCGGGGAGCTGTTTTTT. Protein sequence: CASSPGLAGVRAGELFF.

This clonotype was recorded a few times. This sequence joins TRBV12-3 or TRBV12-4 and TRBJ2-1, with 10 bases aligning to TRBD2. This CDR3 contains 14 residues. V lost 5 bases and J lost 8; bases outside the gene matches: 6. The CDR3 sequence is CASSRSSGSYEQFF. Here the CDR3 DNA reads TGTGCCAGCAGTCGCTCTAGCGGGAGCTATGAGCAGTTCTTC.

V is TRBV28 and J is TRBJ2-7; 9 nucleotides agree with TRBD2. The CDR3 spans 15 residues. Germline CDR1 MDHEN, CDR2 SYDVKM. V was pared by 4 bases and J by 0 bases, with 4 bases of the junction left unmatched. The CDR3 sequence is CASSSHSGSSYEQYF. The CDR3, as DNA: TGTGCCAGCAGTTCACATAGCGGGAGCTCCTACGAGCAGTACTTC.

The table lists this clonotype with a few counts. V and J are TRBV5-1 and TRBJ1-1; TRBD1 aligns across 8 bases. The CDR3 loop spans 15 amino acids. Trimming cost V 4 bases and J 4 bases; bases outside gene matches: 9. Germline V gene data show CDR1 as SGHRS and CDR2 as YFSETQ. Here the CDR3 DNA reads TGCGCCAGCAGCCCTGGACAGGGATGGGGCACTGAAGCTTTCTTT. Translated, it gives CASSPGQGWGTEAFF.

This clonotype has only one observation. A clone one base away is much larger, so this may be a read error. The chain has TRBV28 and TRBJ1-1; possible D gene TRBD1, 5 bases. Per the germline V gene, CDR1 is MDHEN and CDR2 is SYDVKM. The CDR3 covers 15 residues. The CDR3 DNA reads as TGTGCCAGCAGTTTAAACTGGGGCAGGTACACTGGAGCTTTCTTT. Protein product: CASSLNWGRYTGAFF.

The gene calls are TRBV4-3 and TRBJ2-1; maybe TRBD1 (5 bases). Trimming took off 1 base at V and 0 bases at J, with 7 bases between the two ends. Per the germline V gene, CDR1 is LGHNA and CDR2 is YSLEER. This CDR3 has 15 amino acids. The CDR3 loop reads CASSQGQSSYNEQFF. Here the CDR3 DNA reads TGCGCCAGCAGCCAAGGACAGAGCTCCTACAATGAGCAGTTCTTC.

This clonotype was counted between two and nine times. The J gene is TRBJ2-3, the V gene TRBV5-1; 7 bases fit TRBD1. The CDR3 has 15 residues. After removal of 0 bases from V and 6 bases from J, the junction contained 7 bases not matched to a gene. Germline-derived CDR1 and CDR2 are SGHRS and YFSETQ. CDR3 coding DNA: TGCGCCAGCAGCTTGGCGGTTACAGGGGTCGATACGCAGTATTTT. Amino acid sequence: CASSLAVTGVDTQYF.

V is TRBV5-1 and J is TRBJ1-1, with 8 bases matching TRBD1. Germline assignment: CDR1 SGHRS and CDR2 YFSETQ. The CDR3 has 15 residues. J was trimmed by 1 base and V by 3 bases; bases with no gene match: 5. In nucleotides, the CDR3 is TGCGCCAGCAGCTGGGATGGACAGGGGAACACTGAAGCTTTCTTT. This translates into CASSWDGQGNTEAFF.

This clonotype was picked up a small number of times. The chain recombines TRBV6-5 with TRBJ1-6, with D unresolved. From germline, CDR1 is MNHEY and CDR2 SVGAGI. CDR3 length equals 9 residues. In DNA, the CDR3 is TGTGGGGTGGGATCACCCCTCCACTTT. It yields the protein CGVGSPLHF.

In its sample, this clonotype was seen many times. The J gene is TRBJ2-7, the V gene TRBV28, with D maybe TRBD1 (6 bases). V was clipped by 5 bases and J by 2 bases, with 22 bases between them. The CDR3 consists of 17 residues. CDR1 is MDHEN, CDR2 SYDVKM, per germline. CDR3 DNA sequence: TGTGCCAGCAGTAAAGAATCGTCGGGACACTGGACCTACGAGCAGTACTTC. This translates into CASSKESSGHWTYEQYF.

The chain uses TRBV28 and TRBJ2-7, with D perhaps given as TRBD1 or TRBD2 (5 bases each). The CDR3 has 15 amino acids. Germline lookup yields CDR1 MDHEN and CDR2 SYDVKM. The V end lost 5 bases, the J end lost 0 bases, and 14 bases lay between the germline ends. The CDR3 sequence: CASSGLGQNSYEQYF. The CDR3 nucleotides are TGTGCCAGCAGTGGACTGGGGCAGAACTCCTACGAGCAGTACTTC.

This clonotype was seen repeatedly, ten times or more. The J gene is TRBJ2-5, the V gene TRBV2; a weak D match, TRBD2 (6 bases). CDR3 length equals 13 residues. Germline values: CDR1 SNHLY, CDR2 FYNNEI. The V gene lost 6 bases and the J gene lost 3 bases, with 11 bases spanning the gap. The CDR3 nucleotides read TGTGCCAGCAGCGGGACTTCGGAAGAGACCCAGTACTTC. This codes for CASSGTSEETQYF.

This chain uses TRBV6-2 or TRBV6-3 with TRBJ2-7; TRBD2 is a possible D gene (5 bases). CDR3 length: 14 amino acids. Germline lookup yields CDR1 MNHEY and CDR2 SVGEGT. The V end lost 6 bases, the J end lost 5 bases, and 17 bases lay between the germline ends. The CDR3, as DNA: TGTGCCAGCAGGCCAGCGGCCAACCGGCACGAGCAGTACTTC. It encodes CASRPAANRHEQYF.

The rearrangement joins TRBV28 to TRBJ2-3, with D perhaps TRBD2 (5 bases). V shed 4 bases and J shed 6 bases, with 14 bases lying between them. The CDR3 covers 14 residues. Germline V CDR1 and CDR2: MDHEN, SYDVKM. Written as DNA, the CDR3 is TGTGCCAGCAGTTCCCGAGGACTTCCCGATACGCAGTATTTT. Its protein is CASSSRGLPDTQYF.

The chain combines TRBV18 with TRBJ2-3; 8 bases fit TRBD1. Germline CDR1 reads KGHSH; CDR2 reads LQKENI. The J segment lost 4 bases and the V segment lost 6 bases, leaving 6 bases of the junction unmatched. There are 14 residues in the CDR3. CDR3 sequence (DNA): TGTGCCAGCTCGCCGACAGGGGTGCCAGATACGCAGTATTTT. Protein product: CASSPTGVPDTQYF.

This clonotype was observed a few times. The gene calls are TRBV4-1 and TRBJ2-3; D ambiguous. Germline V gene sequence: CDR1 MGHRA, CDR2 YSYEKL. The CDR3 contains 14 residues. Between the trimmed V and J ends, which lost 1 base and 2 bases, there was a span of 7 bases. The DNA of the CDR3 is TGCGCCAGCAGCCAAGGAACGATCACAGATACGCAGTATTTT. Translation gives CASSQGTITDTQYF.

This clonotype was seen a handful of times. J is TRBJ2-7 and V is TRBV20-1, with D unclear. CDR3 size: 11 residues. Per germline, CDR1 DFQATT and CDR2 SNEGSKA (reference sequence). V was trimmed by 6 bases and J by 4 bases, leaving 10 bases between them. CDR3 sequence: CSAPDGYEQYF. CDR3 bases: TGCAGTGCCCCGGACGGATACGAGCAGTACTTC.

This clonotype was observed a few times. The chain joins TRBV5-1 to TRBJ2-7, with D possibly being TRBD1 (6 bases). The germline V gene encodes CDR1 SGHRS and CDR2 YFSETQ. The germline V and J ends were trimmed by 5 bases and 5 bases, with 17 bases remaining between them. The CDR3 contains 14 residues. CDR3 DNA sequence: TGCGCCAGCAGGGTTGGACAGACTTTTGACGAGCAGTACTTC. As protein: CASRVGQTFDEQYF.

This clonotype occurred a few times. This sequence joins TRBV5-5 and TRBJ1-1; 8 bases match TRBD1. Germline trimming cut 3 bases from V and 0 bases from J; bases unmatched to any gene: 4. The CDR3 covers 15 residues. Germline CDR1 SGHKS, CDR2 YYEKEE (reference sequence). The CDR3 here is CASSSGQGLNTEAFF. The CDR3 DNA sequence: TGTGCCAGCAGCTCTGGACAGGGATTGAACACTGAAGCTTTCTTT.

This clonotype was seen a handful of times. V and J are TRBV28 and TRBJ2-5; no clear D. Trimming removed 2 bases from V and 7 bases from J, with 2 bases in between. This CDR3 region has 10 residues. Germline V gene data show CDR1 as MDHEN and CDR2 as SYDVKM. CDR3 nucleotides: TGTGCCAGCAGTTTAAGGACCCAGTACTTC. Translating it yields CASSLRTQYF.

V and J are TRBV7-9 and TRBJ2-1; a possible D gene is TRBD1 (5 bases). The germline V gene has CDR1 SEHNR and CDR2 FQNEAQ (reference sequence). This CDR3 comprises 14 residues. The V end was cut by 4 bases, the J end by 2 bases, with 9 bases between. CDR3 loop: CASSSRTPYNEQFF. The CDR3 nucleotides read TGTGCCAGCAGCTCAAGGACACCCTACAATGAGCAGTTCTTC.

This clonotype was recorded a few times. The gene calls are TRBV7-2 and TRBJ2-3; 11 bases are shared with TRBD2. Germline-derived CDR1 and CDR2 are SGHTA and FQGNSA. CDR3 length: 20 residues. The V gene end was trimmed by 3 bases and the J gene end by 0 bases; junction bases not matched to a gene: 14. In DNA, the CDR3 is TGTGCCAGCAGCTTTAGGCCCACTAGCGGGAGAAGGGGGAGCACAGATACGCAGTATTTT. This translates into CASSFRPTSGRRGSTDTQYF.

This clonotype has ten or more counts. The V gene is TRBV29-1, the J gene TRBJ2-4; possibly TRBD2 for D (5 bases). This CDR3 is 13 amino acids long. The germline gives CDR1 SQVTM, CDR2 ANQGSEA. V was trimmed by 4 bases and J by 6 bases, leaving 13 bases between them. The CDR3 region is CSVAGEKGNIQYF. In nucleotides, the CDR3 is TGCAGCGTTGCCGGGGAAAAGGGAAACATTCAGTACTTC. The full variable domain, rest sourced from reference TRBV29-1 and TRBJ2-4, is SAVISQKPSRDICQRGTSLTIQCQVDSQVTMMFWYRQQPGQSLTLIATANQGSEATYESGFVIDKFPISRPNLTFSTLTVSNMSPEDSSIYLCSVAGEKGNIQYFGAGTRLSVL.

This clonotype was recorded many times. In nucleotides, the CDR3 is TGTGCCAGCAGTTTGGGGGCCACCTACGAGCAGTACTTC. It specifies CASSLGATYEQYF. V and J are TRBV12-3 or TRBV12-4 and TRBJ2-7, with D tentatively TRBD1 (6 bases). Trimming removed 3 bases from V and 2 bases from J, with 8 bases in between. The CDR3 loop spans 13 amino acids.

This clonotype was detected only a few times. V and J are TRBV7-2 and TRBJ2-5, with TRBD1 matching 8 bases. Germline CDR1 reads SGHTA; CDR2 reads FQGNSA. V gave up 2 bases and J gave up 4 bases; unmatched junction bases: 9. The CDR3 is 16 amino acids. CDR3: CASSLTGQGARETQYF. DNA of the CDR3: TGTGCCAGCAGCTTAACGGGTCAGGGGGCAAGAGAGACCCAGTACTTC. Looking up the rest from reference TRBV7-2 and TRBJ2-5 gives the full variable domain: GAGVSQSPSNKVTEKGKDVELRCDPISGHTALYWYRQSLGQGLEFLIYFQGNSAPDKSGLPSDRFSAERTGGSVSTLTIQRTQQEDSAVYLCASSLTGQGARETQYFGPGTRLLVL.